This TCR beta chain was sequenced during a study of T cells in localized non-small cell lung cancer. Broader study findings: A median around 57 of the top 100 tumor clones appeared in adjacent lung. Uninvolved adjacent lung, not tumor, had the highest T cell clonality. Higher blood T cell density tracked longer overall survival.

In its sample, this clone was seen once. The antigen is undetermined. Generated by immunoSEQ multiplex PCR, the TCRdb table keeps only in-frame clones and is missing some. The table has about 20,000 clones, roughly 90% seen once. Per the germline V gene, CDR1 is SGDLS and CDR2 is YYNGEE. There are 15 residues in the CDR3. J lost 7 bases, V lost 6 bases, and 7 bases had no gene match. The receptor was isolated from a man between 40 and 70 years old with stage I lung adenocarcinoma. The chain combines TRBV9 with TRBJ2-2; 12 nucleotides align to TRBD1. The sequencing used peripheral blood, collected before any cancer treatment. The CDR3 DNA reads as TGTGCCAGCACCGGGACAGGGGGCGCCGGCGGGGAGCTGTTTTTT. It encodes CASTGTGGAGGELFF.